One sample yielded the 15 T cell receptor beta chains listed below, sequenced in a study of cytomegalovirus exposure and HLA in healthy donors. 60 Vbeta and 13 Jbeta primers were used in PCR. TCRdb keeps only in-frame clones here, not all; method: immunoSEQ multiplex PCR. The data contain about 91,000 clones, 86% of them singletons. The sequencing input was PBMCs. These receptors were collected from a man under 40 in good health and CMV-seropositive.

This clone was counted once. This chain joins TRBV28 and TRBJ1-2; D perhaps matches TRBD1 (5 bases). CDR1 MDHEN and CDR2 SYDVKM come from the germline V gene. V shed 5 bases and J shed 8 bases, with 15 bases lying between them. The CDR3 length is 13 residues. The CDR3 DNA follows: TGTGCCAGCAGTGCTCAGGGTTTTGGGGGCTACACCTTC. Protein sequence: CASSAQGFGGYTF.

The chain recombines TRBV27 with TRBJ2-7; 16 bases fit TRBD2. From germline, CDR1 is MNHEY and CDR2 SMNVEV (reference sequence). The V gene end was trimmed by 5 bases and the J gene end by 0 bases; junction bases not matched to a gene: 19. The CDR3 runs 22 residues. CDR3 region: CASSLLQGARGLAGGPSYEQYF. CDR3 DNA: TGTGCCAGCAGTCTACTCCAGGGTGCTCGGGGACTAGCGGGAGGGCCCTCCTACGAGCAGTACTTC.

V is TRBV30 and J is TRBJ1-1, with 8 positions matching TRBD1. This CDR3 region has 13 residues. Trimming cost V 2 bases and J 5 bases; bases outside gene matches: 4. Germline values: CDR1 GTSNPN, CDR2 SVGIG (reference sequence). CDR3 in amino acids: CAWSMTGDTEAFF. The CDR3 region has the DNA TGTGCCTGGAGTATGACAGGGGATACTGAAGCTTTCTTT. The full variable domain, its missing parts supplied by reference TRBV30 and TRBJ1-1, is SQTIHQWPATLVQPVGSPLSLECTVEGTSNPNLYWYRQAAGRGLQLLFYSVGIGQISSEVPQNLSASRPQDRQFILSSKKLLLSDSGFYLCAWSMTGDTEAFFGQGTRLTVV.

This clone was counted once. The chain employs TRBV9 and TRBJ2-1; 7 bases align to TRBD1. The CDR3 runs 15 residues. Per the germline V gene, CDR1 is SGDLS and CDR2 is YYNGEE. The V and J ends lost 4 bases and 0 bases, in that order; junction bases with no gene match: 4. CDR3 sequence reads: CASSTGQSSYNEQFF. The CDR3 DNA follows: TGTGCCAGCAGCACGGGACAGAGCTCCTACAATGAGCAGTTCTTC.

The chain employs TRBV7-8 and TRBJ2-1; TRBD1 agrees at 11 bases. V trimming: 2 bases; J trimming: 2 bases; junction bases outside the gene matches: 11. The CDR3 sequence is 19 residues long. CDR1 is SGHVS, CDR2 FQNEAQ, per germline. CDR3 protein: CASSLRDRGIATPYNEQFF. The CDR3 bases are TGTGCCAGCAGCTTACGGGACAGGGGGATAGCGACCCCCTACAATGAGCAGTTCTTC.

V usage is TRBV4-2 and J usage is TRBJ2-3; D is unclear. The CDR3 runs to 15 residues. Germline CDR1 reads LGHNA; CDR2 reads YNFKEQ. V was trimmed by 0 bases and J by 5 bases, leaving 12 bases between them. The CDR3 loop reads CASSQDPNRGDTQYF. CDR3 DNA sequence: TGTGCCAGCAGCCAAGATCCCAACCGAGGAGATACGCAGTATTTT.

In its sample, this clone was seen once. The chain carries TRBV2 and TRBJ2-1, with D tentatively TRBD2 (6 bases). The CDR3 has 15 residues. Germline V gene sequence: CDR1 SNHLY, CDR2 FYNNEI. The V and J ends lost 4 bases and 0 bases respectively, with 10 bases between them. CDR3 DNA: TGTGCCAGCAGTGTGGACTACAGCTCCTACAATGAGCAGTTCTTC. Its translation: CASSVDYSSYNEQFF.

The CDR3 bases are TGTGCCAGCAGCCTTTGGGTTACGACAGGGCAGTACTTC. The encoded protein is CASSLWVTTGQYF. The chain is built from TRBV28 and TRBJ2-7; weak D call: TRBD1 (6 bases). Per the germline V gene, CDR1 is MDHEN and CDR2 is SYDVKM. Trimming took off 6 bases at V and 9 bases at J, with 18 bases between the two ends. This CDR3 has 13 amino acids.

This clone was recorded once. CDR3 sequence (DNA): TGTGCCTGGAGTCCTAGTTACACTGAAGCTTTCTTT. As protein: CAWSPSYTEAFF. This chain links TRBV30 with TRBJ1-1; D uncertain. The CDR3 sequence is 12 residues long. The V end lost 2 bases, the J end lost 3 bases, and 7 bases lay between the germline ends. Germline assignment: CDR1 GTSNPN and CDR2 SVGIG (reference sequence).

The chain recombines TRBV28 with TRBJ2-2, with unresolved D. Germline CDR1 MDHEN, CDR2 SYDVKM. The CDR3 runs 16 residues. The V and J ends lost 1 base and 1 base respectively, with 10 bases between them. The CDR3 coding sequence is TGTGCCAGCAGTTTATACGTAGCAGAGAACACCGGGGAGCTGTTTTTT. Protein sequence: CASSLYVAENTGELFF.

This chain connects TRBV11-3 to TRBJ2-3, with a weak D call TRBD1 (6 bases). The CDR3 extends over 15 amino acids. Germline CDR1 SGHNT, CDR2 YENEEA. V lost 5 bases and J 0 bases, leaving 12 bases between the germline ends. DNA for the CDR3: TGTGCCAGCAGCCCCGGACAGACTAGCACAGATACGCAGTATTTT. Translating gives CASSPGQTSTDTQYF.

The V call is TRBV6-1, the J call TRBJ1-1; possible D gene TRBD1, 6 bases. Trimming pared 0 bases from V and 0 bases from J, leaving 8 bases between. CDR3 length: 15 amino acids. Germline assignment: CDR1 MNHNS and CDR2 SASEGT. The CDR3, as DNA: TGTGCCAGCAGTGAAGCGGACAGCATGAACACTGAAGCTTTCTTT. Residues: CASSEADSMNTEAFF.

The V gene is TRBV28, the J gene TRBJ2-2, with 10 bases that match TRBD2. J lost 3 bases, V lost 5 bases, and 9 bases had no gene match. Germline CDR1 and CDR2: MDHEN and SYDVKM. There are 17 residues in the CDR3. As DNA, the CDR3 is TGTGCCAGCAGTCCAAGCCTAGCGGGAGTGCACACCGGGGAGCTGTTTTTT. This translates into CASSPSLAGVHTGELFF.

J is TRBJ2-2 and V is TRBV4-1, with D possibly TRBD2 on 5 matching bases. This CDR3 comprises 16 residues. With 3 bases removed from V and 0 bases from J, the gap between germline ends came to 11 bases. CDR1 and CDR2 (germline): MGHRA, YSYEKL. The CDR3 nucleotides are TGCGCCAGCAGCCAGAGGGCGGTAGCGAACACCGGGGAGCTGTTTTTT. Translating it yields CASSQRAVANTGELFF.

The rearrangement joins TRBV7-9 to TRBJ2-1; no reliable D call. Trimming cost V 7 bases and J 0 bases, with 7 bases left between them. The germline V gene encodes CDR1 SEHNR and CDR2 FQNEAQ (reference sequence). This CDR3 is built from 13 residues. CDR3 DNA: TGTGCCAGCACCTGGAGCTCCTACAATGAGCAGTTCTTC. This codes for CASTWSSYNEQFF.